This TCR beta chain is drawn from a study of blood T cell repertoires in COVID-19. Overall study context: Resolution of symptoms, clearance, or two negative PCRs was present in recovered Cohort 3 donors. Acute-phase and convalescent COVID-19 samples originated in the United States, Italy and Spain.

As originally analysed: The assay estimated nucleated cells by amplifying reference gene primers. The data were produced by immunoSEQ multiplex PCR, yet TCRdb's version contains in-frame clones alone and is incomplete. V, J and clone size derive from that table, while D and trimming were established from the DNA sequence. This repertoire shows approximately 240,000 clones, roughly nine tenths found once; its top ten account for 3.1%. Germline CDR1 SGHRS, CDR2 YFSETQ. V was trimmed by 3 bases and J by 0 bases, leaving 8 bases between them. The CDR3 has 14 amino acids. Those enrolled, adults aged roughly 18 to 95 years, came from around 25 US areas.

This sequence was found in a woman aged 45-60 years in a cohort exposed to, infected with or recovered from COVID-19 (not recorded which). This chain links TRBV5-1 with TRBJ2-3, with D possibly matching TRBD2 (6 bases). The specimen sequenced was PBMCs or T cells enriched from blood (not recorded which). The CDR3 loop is CASSSGGSTDTQYF. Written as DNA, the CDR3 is TGCGCCAGCAGCTCCGGGGGTAGCACAGATACGCAGTATTTT.